Below, one T cell receptor (beta chain) is given with its context. Its cognate antigen has yet to be identified. Base qualities were left out, and no much larger clone turns up one base away. The collaborating institutions used their own protocols to collect whole blood in K2EDTA tubes. For TCRbeta analysis, collaborators shipped samples in one of three forms: frozen whole blood, isolated PBMCs, or DNA extracted from either of those sample types. The germline V gene provides CDR1 MGHRA and CDR2 YSYEKL. The CDR3 goes from the cysteine to the phenylalanine over 12 residues. The kept DNA is CDR3 alone, 36 bases in frame from the first base. V drops 7 bases and J drops 7 bases, leaving 13 bases in between. TCRbeta CDR3 regions were amplified from genomic DNA using the immunoSEQ Assay, a bias-controlled multiplex PCR. In the original analysis: Within the assay, amplification of reference gene primers was used to estimate how many nucleated cells each sample contained. To quantify the absolute abundance of each unique TCRbeta CDR3 rearrangement, sequence reads were collapsed and filtered. For each sample, productive Simpson clonality was calculated as the square root of Simpson's diversity index across productive rearrangements. TCRdb mirrors the immuneACCESS table, restricted to in-frame sequences. Some clones are absent from its copies; in checked studies, under half trace to an unresolved V gene, and the reason for the others is unknown. V, J and clone size reflect that table, while D and trimming were determined from the DNA. The table for this sample lists 150,000 to 200,000 clones; about 93% of them were counted only once. Roughly 5% of the sample is taken by the ten largest.

These data originate in a study of blood T cell repertoires in COVID-19 (dated by TCRdb to about 2020). Turning to the overall study: Samples from collaborators originated in the United States, Italy and Spain and spanned both the acute and convalescent phases of COVID-19. The material from the prospective study consisted of cDNA or gDNA derived from T cells, B-cell-depleted T cells, or PBMCs. The dataset comprised deeply sampled blood TCRbeta repertoires from subjects exposed to, actively infected with, or recovered from COVID-19. The repertoires were released in a freely available public database meant as a resource for research on the immune response to SARS-CoV-2. The samples were drawn from the first 160 participants of the ongoing ImmuneRACE study and from 1,254 subjects provided by 6 global collaborators. A de-identified subject ID, COVID-19 status, age in years and sex were almost always included in the sample metadata. Where HLA class I and class II types were available, the types were taken from metadata supplied by the sample provider, not from assay-based typing. Here is what the overall study found, with its caveats: How much clinical and demographic metadata was included differed by source and by participant, and the metadata was provided uncurated.

The sequencing input was peripheral blood. The chain uses TRBV4-1 and TRBJ1-1; the D gene cannot be named for sure. The clonotype was recovered from a woman between 45 and 65 years old with acute or convalescent COVID-19. The CDR3 amino acid sequence is: CASMNSFFEAFF. The sequence in DNA is TGCGCCAGCATGAACAGCTTTTTTGAAGCTTTCTTT.